The clone carrying this T cell receptor (beta chain) was seen ten or more times. The investigators amplified TCR beta CDR3 regions from RNA transcripts. The study used the HTBI primer set for a first-round RT-PCR of the TCR CDR3. A single record per CDR3 protein comes from TCRdb applying MiXCR to the multiplex PCR reads. The sample includes hundreds of thousands of distinct CDR3 sequences, 13% of them seen just once. This sample was taken from a study of T cells in Graves' hyperthyroidism and ophthalmopathy. Germline CDR1 is KGHSH and CDR2 is LQKENI. This CDR3 has 13 amino acids. Trimming stripped 1 base from V and 9 bases from J, with 10 bases between.

The genes are TRBV18 and TRBJ2-1; possibly TRBD1 or TRBD2 for D (6 bases each). Material: blood. The sequence was collected from a woman younger than 35 with Graves' hyperthyroidism. This CDR3 reads CASSPLRGVEQFF. CDR3 nucleotide sequence: TGTGCCAGCTCACCACTAAGGGGGGTTGAGCAGTTCTTC.